This T cell receptor beta chain was identified in a study of cytomegalovirus exposure and HLA in healthy donors. As for the study in general: From HLA-typed donors, an early data release held tens of millions of unique TCRs. Findings and limits, study-wide: Fewer N-insertions than the roughly 670-donor mean were reportedly shown by an Asian-associated ancestry cluster in a later analysis. Accurate predictions that matched the HLA-A and HLA-B alleles of most subjects were reportedly made from TCR beta sequences.

About this clone itself: Its antigen is as yet unknown.

V was clipped by 10 bases and J by 2 bases; unmatched bases: 3. Germline V lookup: CDR1 ENHRY, CDR2 SYGVKD. The CDR3 is 13 residues long. Amplification used 60 Vbeta primers and 13 Jbeta primers. Profiled with immunoSEQ multiplex PCR; TCRdb holds only in-frame clones, not every one. Counted here are around 150,000 clones, around 83% occurring once; the ten biggest clones make up 4.1%. This receptor was obtained from a man in his fifties or sixties in good health and CMV-seropositive. Sequenced: PBMCs. The chain has TRBV10-3 and TRBJ1-2; 11 bases agree with TRBD1. CDR3 loop: CATRTGGNYGYTF. The CDR3 region has the DNA TGTGCCACCCGGACAGGGGGCAACTATGGCTACACCTTC.